The rows below give T cell receptor beta chains drawn from one sample of a study of CD8 T cells in ankylosing spondylitis. TCRdb redid the calling of the 5' RACE reads with MiXCR, one entry per CDR3 protein. The repertoire holds about 220,000 distinct CDR3 sequences, with roughly a tenth as singletons. Material for sequencing was blood, either unsorted or a sorted T cell fraction (not recorded which). The receptors here all came from a male donor with ankylosing spondylitis or in good health (not recorded which). Both conserved end residues are part of each CDR3. Each record gives: J gene, CDR3 length, V gene, clone size, D gene, CDR3 protein, CDR3 DNA. The D gene is left open where the match is weak. Clone size is given for some rows only: seen once, a few or many times, or a class if the clone is expanded.

TRBJ2-7 15 TRBV20-1 many - CSAFAITGPVYEQYF TGCAGTGCGTTCGCCATAACAGGTCCGGTATACGAGCAGTACTTC
TRBJ1-2 14 TRBV6-5 many - CASSYLGKGYGYTF TGTGCCAGCAGTTACTTGGGGAAAGGCTATGGCTACACCTTC
TRBJ2-7 15 TRBV7-3 many - CASSSGPRGSYEQYF TGTGCCAGCAGCTCGGGACCCAGAGGGAGCTACGAGCAGTACTTC
TRBJ2-7 14 TRBV5-1 many - CASSLDRRSYEQYF TGCGCCAGCAGCTTGGATAGACGGAGTTACGAGCAGTACTTC
TRBJ1-2 13 TRBV9 many - CASSQGYYNGYTF TGTGCCAGCAGCCAAGGTTATTACAATGGCTACACCTTC
TRBJ2-7 17 TRBV20-1 - TRBD2 CSSRRASGGTFSYEQYF TGCAGCTCTAGAAGGGCTAGCGGGGGAACGTTTTCCTACGAGCAGTACTTC
TRBJ2-5 17 TRBV20-1 - - CCARDVGPGGIQETQYF TGCTGTGCTAGAGATGTGGGCCCCGGAGGGATACAAGAGACCCAGTACTTC
TRBJ1-1 14 TRBV6-1 few TRBD1 CASRRTGGDSEAFF TGTGCCAGCAGGAGGACAGGGGGGGACTCTGAAGCTTTCTTT
TRBJ2-5 16 TRBV4-2 few - CASSQEAPGSQETQYF TGTGCCAGCAGCCAAGAAGCTCCAGGCAGCCAAGAGACCCAGTACTTC
TRBJ2-5 14 TRBV5-1 many - CASSLPGQQETQYF TGCGCCAGCAGCTTGCCGGGCCAACAAGAGACCCAGTACTTC
TRBJ1-5 15 TRBV18 - - CASSPGSGTNQPQHF TGTGCCAGCTCACCAGGGTCCGGGACAAATCAGCCCCAGCATTTT
TRBJ2-1 15 TRBV2 many TRBD2 CASSGTSGKIVEQFF TGTGCCAGCAGTGGGACTAGCGGGAAGATAGTTGAGCAGTTCTTC
TRBJ2-1 14 TRBV11-2 - - CASSLGGDGNEQFF TGTGCCAGCAGCTTAGGAGGGGATGGCAATGAGCAGTTCTTC
TRBJ2-7 15 TRBV7-3 many TRBD1 CASSLTGTETYEQYF TGTGCCAGCAGCCTCACCGGGACAGAAACCTACGAGCAGTACTTC
TRBJ2-7 14 TRBV15 few TRBD1 CATSRTGANYEQYF TGTGCCACCAGTAGAACAGGGGCTAACTACGAGCAGTACTTC
TRBJ1-1 13 TRBV6-6 many TRBD1 CAGQGRRNTEAFF TGTGCCGGACAGGGGCGGAGGAACACTGAAGCTTTCTTT
TRBJ2-7 15 TRBV29-1 - - CSVIPSSGYSYEQYF TGCAGCGTCATCCCTTCTTCAGGGTACTCCTACGAGCAGTACTTC
TRBJ1-5 17 TRBV7-9 many TRBD1 CASSLVSGTDSNQPQHF TGTGCCAGCAGCTTAGTATCCGGGACAGATAGCAATCAGCCCCAGCATTTT
TRBJ1-5 10 TRBV29-1 many - CSFPSQPQHF TGCAGTTTCCCCAGTCAGCCCCAGCATTTT
TRBJ2-3 16 TRBV7-2 many TRBD2 CASSSSGGVKGDTQYF TGTGCCAGCAGCTCTAGCGGGGGGGTAAAAGGGGATACGCAGTATTTT
TRBJ2-5 14 TRBV5-5 - - CASSLVDSRETQYF TGTGCCAGCAGCTTGGTGGACAGCCGAGAGACCCAGTACTTC
TRBJ2-5 16 TRBV5-1 few TRBD1 CASSLEPTGGKETQYF TGCGCCAGCAGCTTGGAGCCAACAGGGGGGAAAGAGACCCAGTACTTC
TRBJ2-5 14 TRBV6-1 few - CASSARDYQETQYF TGTGCCAGCAGTGCCCGGGACTACCAAGAGACCCAGTACTTC
TRBJ2-3 15 TRBV20-1 many - CSARQSGILTDTQYF TGCAGTGCGCGCCAATCCGGGATCCTCACAGATACGCAGTATTTT
TRBJ1-2 13 TRBV6-5 once TRBD1 CASSYWDRDGYPF TGTGCCAGCAGTTACTGGGACAGGGATGGCTACCCCTTC
TRBJ2-3 16 TRBV7-2 few - CASSPGGYGNADTQYF TGTGCCAGCAGCCCCGGGGGATATGGCAATGCGGATACGCAGTATTTT
TRBJ2-2 14 TRBV5-1 - - CASRKDGNTGELFF TGCGCCAGCAGAAAGGACGGGAACACCGGGGAGCTGTTTTTT